Following are 18 T cell receptor beta chains from one sample sequenced in a study of blood T cell repertoires in COVID-19. TCRdb keeps only in-frame clones here, not all; method: immunoSEQ multiplex PCR. Among 220,000 or so clones listed, 90% to 95% were seen once. What was sequenced was peripheral blood. The receptors derive from a man in his sixties with COVID-19, enrolled during active disease.

The V gene is TRBV5-4, the J gene TRBJ1-2; 7 nucleotides align to TRBD1. CDR3 length equals 12 residues. The germline V gene encodes CDR1 SGHNT and CDR2 YYREEE (reference sequence). J lost 7 bases, V lost 3 bases, and 3 bases had no gene match. In DNA, the CDR3 is TGTGCCAGCAGCTGGACAGGTGCTGGCTACACCTTC. Translating it yields CASSWTGAGYTF.

In this sample, this clone turned up once. The rearrangement links TRBV7-6 to TRBJ2-1; TRBD2 agrees at 14 bases. Per germline, CDR1 SGHVS and CDR2 FNYEAQ. The length of the CDR3 is 17 residues. V trimming: 5 bases; J trimming: 2 bases; junction bases outside the gene matches: 5. CDR3 coding DNA: TGTGCCAGCAGCCCCACGGGACTAGCGGGGGCCTACAATGAGCAGTTCTTC. Its translation: CASSPTGLAGAYNEQFF.

The J gene is TRBJ1-5, the V gene TRBV27, with 7 bases lining up with TRBD1. Germline V CDR1 and CDR2: MNHEY, SMNVEV (reference sequence). V shed 6 bases, J shed 0 bases, and the junction held 8 bases outside the gene matches. The CDR3 covers 16 residues. The CDR3 coding sequence is TGTGCCAGCAGAGGGGACAGTCCAAATAGCAATCAGCCCCAGCATTTT. It translates to CASRGDSPNSNQPQHF.

This sequence joins TRBV23-1 and TRBJ2-2, with 7 nucleotides matching TRBD1. TRBV23-1 is filed as an ORF, its function uncertain. The CDR3 has 18 residues. Losses at the gene ends were 0 bases for V and 0 bases for J; bases not matched to a gene: 7. CDR3 DNA sequence: TGCGCCAGCAGTCAATCGGAGGCCGGGACAGCGAACACCGGGGAGCTGTTTTTT. Translation: CASSQSEAGTANTGELFF.

This chain joins TRBV29-1 and TRBJ1-1, with TRBD1 matching over 7 bases. The V gene's germline CDR1 is SQVTM and CDR2 ANQGSEA. Trimming at V came to 5 bases and at J to 3 bases, leaving 3 bases not matched to a gene. This CDR3 contains 12 residues. DNA of the CDR3: TGCAGCGTTCGACAGGGCTACACTGAAGCTTTCTTT. It specifies CSVRQGYTEAFF.

The chain links TRBV15 to TRBJ1-2; the match to TRBD1 covers 8 bases. The CDR3 covers 14 residues. Germline CDR1 and CDR2: LNHNV and YYDKDF (reference sequence). Losses at the gene ends were 0 bases for V and 4 bases for J; bases not matched to a gene: 1. DNA of the CDR3: TGTGCCACCAGCAGAGAACAGGGGGGCTATGGCTACACCTTC. Its protein is CATSREQGGYGYTF.

This clone has a single count. This chain links TRBV5-1 with TRBJ1-2; D possibly corresponds to TRBD1 (5 bases). V lost 2 bases and J 4 bases, leaving 9 bases between the germline ends. Germline CDR1 SGHRS, CDR2 YFSETQ. The CDR3 spans 13 residues. The CDR3 DNA is TGCGCCAGCAGCTTAGGGGTAACCTATGGCTACACCTTC. Translated, it gives CASSLGVTYGYTF.

The CDR3 region has the DNA TGTGCCAGACCGGGACACAGGAATCAGCCCCAGCATTTT. Its translation is CARPGHRNQPQHF. The chain combines TRBV19 with TRBJ1-5; D is possibly TRBD1 (6 bases). CDR1 and CDR2 from the germline V gene are LNHDA and SQIVND (reference sequence). The CDR3 extends over 13 amino acids. V was shortened by 9 bases and J by 4 bases, with 13 bases between the two germline ends.

This clone was recorded once. The chain has TRBV12-3 or TRBV12-4 and TRBJ1-4, with TRBD1 as a possible D gene (6 bases). Trimming removed 6 bases from V and 4 bases from J, with 6 bases in between. The CDR3 runs to 12 residues. CDR3 amino acids: CASRDSNEKLFF. The CDR3, as DNA: TGTGCCAGCAGGGACAGTAATGAAAAACTGTTTTTT.

This rearrangement joins TRBV24-1 to TRBJ2-3, with TRBD2 as a possible D gene (7 bases). Germline CDR1 is KGHDR and CDR2 is SFDVKD. The CDR3 covers 15 residues. V was cut by 5 bases and J by 0 bases, with 11 bases left in between. The CDR3 loop reads CATSAGGLSTDTQYF. The CDR3 bases are TGTGCCACCAGTGCGGGGGGCCTAAGCACAGATACGCAGTATTTT.

The rearrangement joins TRBV28 to TRBJ1-1; D may be TRBD1 (5 bases). V dropped 2 bases and J dropped 11 bases, with 12 bases sitting between them. Germline values: CDR1 MDHEN, CDR2 SYDVKM. This CDR3 is 12 amino acids long. CDR3: CASSLGGARAFF. The CDR3 region has the DNA TGTGCCAGCAGTTTAGGCGGGGCTAGGGCTTTCTTT. The full variable domain, its missing parts supplied by reference TRBV28 and TRBJ1-1, is DVKVTQSSRYLVKRTGEKVFLECVQDMDHENMFWYRQDPGLGLRLIYFSYDVKMKEKGDIPEGYSVSREKKERFSLILESASTNQTSMYLCASSLGGARAFFGQGTRLTVV.

The gene calls are TRBV14 and TRBJ1-2; D gene uncertain. V gave up 4 bases and J gave up 3 bases, with 9 bases separating them. The germline V gene encodes CDR1 SGHDN and CDR2 FVKESK. The CDR3 is 13 residues long. CDR3 bases: TGTGCCAGCAGCCCAAGGAGGGACTATGGCTACACCTTC. The encoded protein is CASSPRRDYGYTF.

This chain links TRBV3-1 (or the pseudogene TRBV3-2) with TRBJ2-1; 10 nucleotides line up with TRBD1. The CDR3 contains 14 residues. In germline, CDR1 is LGHDT, CDR2 YNNKEL (reference sequence). Trimming removed 4 bases from V and 7 bases from J; junction bases left unmatched: 4. The CDR3 nucleotides read TGTGCCAGCAGCCGACAGGGGGCTAATAATGAGCAGTTCTTC. It yields the protein CASSRQGANNEQFF.

This chain links TRBV7-6 with TRBJ2-7; TRBD1 aligns across 7 bases. V was pared by 5 bases and J by 5 bases, with 6 bases of the junction left unmatched. Germline-derived CDR1 and CDR2 are SGHVS and FNYEAQ. The CDR3 is 13 residues long. The CDR3 loop reads CASSQQGKDEQYF. Written as DNA, the CDR3 is TGTGCCAGCAGCCAACAGGGGAAGGACGAGCAGTACTTC.

The chain links TRBV20-1 to TRBJ1-2; 9 bases match TRBD1. The CDR3 covers 13 residues. Germline trimming cut 6 bases from V and 8 bases from J; bases unmatched to any gene: 10. Germline values: CDR1 DFQATT, CDR2 SNEGSKA (reference sequence). In DNA, the CDR3 is TGCAGTGCCAGTACAGGGGGCGCAGGGGGCTACACCTTC. Translation: CSASTGGAGGYTF.

V gene TRBV23-1 combines with J gene TRBJ1-5; TRBD1 aligns across 8 bases. TRBV23-1 is assigned to the ORF class and has an uncertain function. This CDR3 contains 21 residues. V gave up 1 base and J gave up 4 bases; unmatched junction bases: 21. This chain's CDR3 is CASSQFRSDTLGQVRNQPQHF. Written as DNA, the CDR3 is TGCGCCAGCAGTCAATTTAGGTCCGACACCCTGGGACAGGTAAGAAATCAGCCCCAGCATTTT.

V and J are TRBV7-3 and TRBJ2-3; 7 bases map to TRBD2. Germline trimming cut 1 base from V and 4 bases from J; bases unmatched to any gene: 2. The CDR3 totals 14 residues. The V gene's germline CDR1 is SGHTA and CDR2 FQGTGA. The CDR3 protein is CASSLNAGADTQYF. CDR3 coding DNA: TGTGCCAGCAGCTTAAATGCGGGAGCAGATACGCAGTATTTT. Combining the CDR3 with reference TRBV7-3 and TRBJ2-3 gives the whole variable domain GAGVSQTPSNKVTEKGKYVELRCDPISGHTALYWYRQSLGQGPEFLIYFQGTGAADDSGLPNDRFFAVRPEGSVSTLKIQRTERGDSAVYLCASSLNAGADTQYFGPGTRLTVL.

The gene calls are TRBV14 and TRBJ1-2; 7 nucleotides agree with TRBD1. The germline gives CDR1 SGHDN, CDR2 FVKESK. The CDR3 contains 15 residues. V shed 0 bases and J 8 bases; nucleotides not matched to a gene: 9. Written as DNA, the CDR3 is TGTGCCAGCAGCCAAGAAGGTCTTCAGGGGGTGGGCTACACCTTC. It yields the protein CASSQEGLQGVGYTF. The whole variable domain, remainder taken from reference TRBV14 and TRBJ1-2, is EAGVTQFPSHSVIEKGQTVTLRCDPISGHDNLYWYRRVMGKEIKFLLHFVKESKQDESGMPNNRFLAERTGGTYSTLKVQPAELEDSGVYFCASSQEGLQGVGYTFGSGTRLTVV.